Following are 31 T cell receptor beta chains from one sample sequenced in a study of breast tumors, draining lymph nodes, adjacent tissues. TCRdb reanalysed the multiplex PCR reads using MiXCR and keeps one entry per CDR3 protein. The sample includes 100,000 or so distinct CDR3 sequences, 21% seen only once; the top ten take 1% to 1.5%. The lymph nodes were axillary draining lymph nodes from breast cancer patients. What was sequenced was axillary lymph node tissue. These receptors were collected from a female donor with breast cancer. Some clones in this sample may be carry-over from other donors' samples.

This clonotype was seen ten or more times. The chain recombines TRBV19 with TRBJ2-2; D possibly corresponds to TRBD2 (6 bases). Trimming took 3 bases from V and 5 from J, leaving 16 bases between them. Germline lookup yields CDR1 LNHDA and CDR2 SQIVND (reference sequence). The CDR3 totals 16 residues. The CDR3 sequence is CASSMGGLPGTGELFF. The CDR3 DNA sequence: TGTGCCAGTAGTATGGGGGGACTCCCGGGGACCGGGGAGCTGTTTTTT. Looking up the rest from reference TRBV19 and TRBJ2-2 gives the full variable domain: DGGITQSPKYLFRKEGQNVTLSCEQNLNHDAMYWYRQDPGQGLRLIYYSQIVNDFQKGDIAEGYSVSREKKESFPLTVTSAQKNPTAFYLCASSMGGLPGTGELFFGEGSRLTVL.

This clonotype came up many times. This chain links TRBV7-2 with TRBJ2-1, with D hard to call. The CDR3 totals 15 residues. Trimming pared 3 bases from V and 0 bases from J, leaving 9 bases between. Germline CDR1 and CDR2: SGHTA and FQGNSA. In nucleotides, the CDR3 is TGTGCCAGCAGCTTCGACCGACTCTCCTACAATGAGCAGTTCTTC. Translation gives CASSFDRLSYNEQFF. The full variable domain, completed using reference TRBV7-2 and TRBJ2-1, is GAGVSQSPSNKVTEKGKDVELRCDPISGHTALYWYRQSLGQGLEFLIYFQGNSAPDKSGLPSDRFSAERTGGSVSTLTIQRTQQEDSAVYLCASSFDRLSYNEQFFGPGTRLTVL.

Ten or more counts support this clonotype. The chain carries TRBV2 and TRBJ2-5; D is possibly TRBD2 (5 bases). The V gene lost 6 bases and the J gene lost 12 bases, with 14 bases spanning the gap. From germline, CDR1 is SNHLY and CDR2 FYNNEI. The CDR3 is 11 amino acids. CDR3 sequence: CASSYGRAKYF. CDR3 coding DNA: TGTGCCAGCAGCTACGGGCGGGCGAAGTACTTC.

This clonotype appeared many times. The chain recombines TRBV14 with TRBJ2-7; D call uncertain. Germline V gene sequence: CDR1 SGHDN, CDR2 FVKESK. The CDR3 covers 15 residues. Trimming removed 1 base at V and 4 bases at J, with 14 bases between. The CDR3 bases are TGTGCCAGCAGCCAAGTAGCTGGTCCTCCTTACGAGCAGTACTTC. Translation: CASSQVAGPPYEQYF.

This clonotype was observed at least ten times. The V gene is TRBV7-3, the J gene TRBJ1-6; D perhaps matches TRBD1 (5 bases). The germline CDR1 and CDR2 sequences are SGHTA and FQGTGA. V dropped 4 bases and J dropped 9 bases, with 13 bases sitting between them. The CDR3 runs to 14 residues. The CDR3 reads CASSSDGAFSPLHF. DNA of the CDR3: TGTGCCAGCAGCTCCGACGGGGCTTTTTCACCCCTCCACTTT.

Only a few counts were recorded for this clonotype. The CDR3 region has the DNA TGCGCCAGCAGCCAAGTACTACCCGGGGAGCTGTTTTTT. Protein product: CASSQVLPGELFF. The chain combines TRBV4-1 with TRBJ2-2; no clear D. Trimming cost V 1 base and J 6 bases, with 6 bases left between them. CDR1 and CDR2 from the germline V gene are MGHRA and YSYEKL. This CDR3 has 13 residues.

For this clonotype: A much larger clone lies a single base off, so this may be a read error. This rearrangement joins TRBV2 to TRBJ1-5; TRBD1 agrees at 9 bases. Germline CDR1 is SNHLY and CDR2 is FYNNEI. This CDR3 spans 13 amino acids. Here the CDR3 DNA reads TGTGCCGGCAGAAGGACAGGGGACCAGCCCCAGCATTTT. Encoded protein: CAGRRTGDQPQHF. The whole variable domain, remainder taken from reference TRBV2 and TRBJ1-5, is EPEVTQTPSHQVTQMGQEVILRCVPISNHLYFYWYRQILGQKVEFLVSFYNNEISEKSEIFDDQFSVERPDGSNFTLKIRSTKLEDSAMYFCAGRRTGDQPQHFGDGTRLSIL.

As DNA, the CDR3 is TGTGCCAGCTCACCCGGGGACAGGGTTGACTATGGCTACACCTTC. Translating gives CASSPGDRVDYGYTF. The rearrangement uses TRBV18 and TRBJ1-2, with 9 bases lining up with TRBD1. The germline CDR1 and CDR2 sequences are KGHSH and LQKENI. V lost 3 bases to trimming and J lost 3 bases; unmatched junction nucleotides: 5. The CDR3 is made up of 15 amino acids. The full variable domain, in which reference TRBV18 and TRBJ1-2 provide the parts outside the CDR3, is NAGVMQNPRHLVRRRGQEARLRCSPMKGHSHVYWYRQLPEEGLKFMVYLQKENIIDESGMPKERFSAEFPKEGPSILRIQQVVRGDSAAYFCASSPGDRVDYGYTFGSGTRLTVV.

This clonotype was seen at least ten times. The genes are TRBV9 and TRBJ2-1; 7 positions agree with TRBD2. Germline V gene lookup returns CDR1 SGDLS and CDR2 YYNGEE. This CDR3 spans 16 amino acids. V lost 0 bases and J lost 3; bases outside the gene matches: 6. The CDR3 coding sequence is TGTGCCAGCAGCGTAGACCCGGGACTACGCTACAATGAGCAGTTCTTC. It specifies CASSVDPGLRYNEQFF.

This clonotype has at least ten counts. The chain is built from TRBV7-2 and TRBJ2-7; perhaps TRBD1 as D (5 bases). The CDR3 contains 16 residues. The V end lost 1 base, the J end lost 1 base, and 14 bases lay between the germline ends. Germline V gene data show CDR1 as SGHTA and CDR2 as FQGNSA. The CDR3 loop reads CASSLESQGASYEQYF. The CDR3 DNA reads TGTGCCAGCAGCTTAGAATCCCAAGGGGCTTCCTACGAGCAGTACTTC.

This clonotype was seen many times. The chain recombines TRBV2 with TRBJ1-5; no firm D call. Germline V gives CDR1 SNHLY, CDR2 FYNNEI. The V gene lost 3 bases and the J gene lost 4 bases, with 13 bases spanning the gap. The CDR3 totals 15 residues. The CDR3 DNA sequence: TGTGCCAGCAGTGAGGGCAGGAACCCAAATCAGCCCCAGCATTTT. It is translated as CASSEGRNPNQPQHF. Using reference TRBV2 and TRBJ1-5 for the parts outside the CDR3, the full variable domain is EPEVTQTPSHQVTQMGQEVILRCVPISNHLYFYWYRQILGQKVEFLVSFYNNEISEKSEIFDDQFSVERPDGSNFTLKIRSTKLEDSAMYFCASSEGRNPNQPQHFGDGTRLSIL.

The genes are TRBV5-1 and TRBJ1-5; TRBD1 agrees at 7 bases. CDR3 length: 14 residues. The germline CDR1 and CDR2 sequences are SGHRS and YFSETQ. Losses at the gene ends were 5 bases for V and 6 bases for J; bases not matched to a gene: 8. CDR3 sequence: CASSNGQDGQPQHF. CDR3 bases: TGCGCCAGCAGTAATGGACAGGACGGTCAGCCCCAGCATTTT.

As regards this clonotype: An end of the junction differs from the germline gene, which may be a read error. The chain joins TRBV10-3 to TRBJ1-4; D might be TRBD1 (6 bases). The CDR3 length is 14 residues. The germline V gene has CDR1 ENHRY and CDR2 SYGVKD. CDR3 sequence: CATSESLGAEKLVF. The CDR3 DNA reads TGTGCCACCAGTGAGTCTTTGGGGGCGGAAAAACTGGTTTTT.

This clonotype was seen repeatedly, ten times or more. The rearrangement uses TRBV2 and TRBJ2-5, with TRBD2 as a possible D gene (6 bases). Germline lookup yields CDR1 SNHLY and CDR2 FYNNEI. Trimming cost V 7 bases and J 5 bases, with 14 bases left between them. The CDR3 consists of 13 residues. The CDR3 protein is CASTGELGETQYF. The CDR3 bases are TGTGCCAGCACGGGGGAGCTCGGGGAGACCCAGTACTTC.

This clonotype was counted ten times or more. The chain has TRBV11-2 and TRBJ2-2; D possibly corresponds to TRBD2 (7 bases). The CDR3 totals 15 residues. Germline CDR1 and CDR2: SGHAT and FQNNGV. The ends were cut back, 3 bases at V and 6 bases at J, with 14 bases in the middle. CDR3 DNA: TGTGCCAGCAGCTTGACTCAGGGGAGGGCCGGGGAGCTGTTTTTT. This gives the protein CASSLTQGRAGELFF.

The chain is built from TRBV20-1 and TRBJ1-1; D is unresolved. CDR3 size: 12 residues. CDR1 is DFQATT, CDR2 SNEGSKA, per germline (reference sequence). The CDR3 coding sequence is TGCTCCCTTAAGGTGGGAGATACTGAAGCTTTCTTT. Translation: CSLKVGDTEAFF.

Ten or more counts support this clonotype. This chain connects TRBV20-1 to TRBJ2-7; D is possibly TRBD1 (5 bases). This CDR3 contains 11 residues. Trimming shortened V by 7 bases and J by 3 bases, and 10 bases separated the two germline ends. Germline loops: CDR1 DFQATT, CDR2 SNEGSKA (reference sequence). The DNA of the CDR3 is TGCAGTGGCCGTCAGGGCTACGAGCAGTACTTC. Its protein product is CSGRQGYEQYF.

This clonotype was seen many times. This sequence joins TRBV6-5 and TRBJ1-6; D is possibly TRBD1 (5 bases). The CDR3 contains 18 residues. Germline CDR1 is MNHEY and CDR2 is SVGAGI. Trimming shortened V by 6 bases and J by 14 bases, and 32 bases separated the two germline ends. This CDR3 is CASRQTPGREKGAWALHF. CDR3 bases: TGTGCCAGCAGACAAACGCCGGGACGGGAAAAGGGAGCTTGGGCCCTCCACTTT.

Concerning this clonotype itself: A much larger clone differs from this one at a single base, so this may be a read error. The conserved closing phenylalanine or tryptophan is absent in this CDR3, likely reflecting a read error. This chain connects TRBV5-5 to TRBJ2-3; 8 nucleotides align to TRBD2. Germline-derived CDR1 and CDR2 are SGHKS and YYEKEE (reference sequence). The CDR3 is 13 residues long. V was pared by 5 bases and J by 9 bases, with 8 bases of the junction left unmatched. Here the CDR3 DNA reads TGTGCCAGCAGATATCTGTTAGCGGGAACGCAGTATCTT. Amino acids: CASRYLLAGTQYL.

This clonotype was detected ten times or more. The chain couples TRBV4-1 to TRBJ1-5; D is unclear. V was trimmed by 4 bases and J by 3 bases, leaving 10 bases between them. The CDR3 has 14 residues. Germline assignment: CDR1 MGHRA and CDR2 YSYEKL. Written as DNA, the CDR3 is TGCGCCAGCAGCCCCCGGTCTCACAATCAGCCCCAGCATTTT. Amino acid sequence: CASSPRSHNQPQHF.

This clonotype was observed many times. The V gene is TRBV20-1, the J gene TRBJ2-2, with D perhaps matching TRBD1 or TRBD2 (6 bases each). The CDR3 contains 19 residues. Germline-derived CDR1 and CDR2 are DFQATT and SNEGSKA (reference sequence). V lost 0 bases to trimming and J lost 0 bases, with 20 bases between them. CDR3 amino acids: CSARDRGRRQSTNTGELFF. CDR3 nucleotide sequence: TGCAGTGCTAGAGATCGGGGGCGGCGACAGTCTACGAACACCGGGGAGCTGTTTTTT.

In this sample, this clonotype turned up many times. The V and J genes are TRBV20-1 and TRBJ2-7, with unresolved D. The CDR3 totals 12 residues. V was shortened by 6 bases and J by 6 bases, with 15 bases between the two germline ends. Germline CDR1 DFQATT, CDR2 SNEGSKA (reference sequence). This CDR3 is CSAKPKTGEQYF. DNA for the CDR3: TGCAGTGCCAAACCGAAAACGGGCGAGCAGTACTTC.

About this clonotype: As the CDR3 is not closed by the conserved phenylalanine or tryptophan, this likely results from a read error. The chain links TRBV29-1 to TRBJ2-7; tentative D call: TRBD2 (6 bases). Trimming pared 6 bases from V and 3 bases from J, leaving 12 bases between. The CDR3 covers 12 residues. Germline loops: CDR1 SQVTM, CDR2 ANQGSEA. The CDR3 DNA reads as TGCAGCGTCGGGGGACCCAGCTACGAGCAGTACCTC. Its translation: CSVGGPSYEQYL.

The chain employs TRBV2 and TRBJ1-1; TRBD1 might be the D (6 bases). The V gene's germline CDR1 is SNHLY and CDR2 FYNNEI. V was shortened by 6 bases and J by 4 bases, with 12 bases between the two germline ends. CDR3 length: 13 residues. The CDR3 DNA is TGTGCCAGCAGCCGGGGGCGGGTCACTGAAGCTTTCTTT. Its translation is CASSRGRVTEAFF.

This clonotype was recorded at least ten times. The gene calls are TRBV5-6 and TRBJ2-2, with D possibly matching TRBD2 (5 bases). V gave up 1 base and J gave up 6 bases, with 13 bases separating them. The germline gives CDR1 SGHDT, CDR2 YYEEEE. The CDR3 is made up of 15 amino acids. This chain's CDR3 is CASSLTLNGAGELFF. CDR3 nucleotides: TGTGCCAGCAGCTTGACGCTAAACGGGGCCGGGGAGCTGTTTTTT.

In its sample, this clonotype was seen many times. This chain joins TRBV19 and TRBJ1-4; 9 positions match TRBD1. J lost 10 bases, V lost 6 bases, and 15 bases had no gene match. The CDR3 runs 16 residues. Germline V gives CDR1 LNHDA, CDR2 SQIVND (reference sequence). In DNA, the CDR3 is TGTGCCAGTAGCCAGATCCCGGGACAGGGCTACGGAAAACTGTTTTTT. The encoded protein is CASSQIPGQGYGKLFF. Based on the CDR3 plus reference TRBV19 and TRBJ1-4, the full variable domain is DGGITQSPKYLFRKEGQNVTLSCEQNLNHDAMYWYRQDPGQGLRLIYYSQIVNDFQKGDIAEGYSVSREKKESFPLTVTSAQKNPTAFYLCASSQIPGQGYGKLFFGSGTQLSVL.

In its sample, this clonotype was seen once. This likely comes from a read error, as the CDR3 has no conserved phenylalanine or tryptophan at its end. The gene calls are TRBV28 and TRBJ2-7, with D uncertain. V lost 8 bases and J 3 bases, leaving 5 bases between the germline ends. The CDR3 is made up of 10 amino acids. The germline V gene has CDR1 MDHEN and CDR2 SYDVKM. CDR3 DNA sequence: TGTGCCAGCGGCAACTACGAGCAGTACCTC. It encodes CASGNYEQYL.

This clonotype was observed at least ten times. The J gene is TRBJ2-7, the V gene TRBV7-3; D unresolved. V lost 2 bases, J lost 7 bases, and 12 bases lay in between. The CDR3 length is 13 residues. Germline V gives CDR1 SGHTA, CDR2 FQGTGA. The CDR3 region has the DNA TGTGCCAGCAGCTTATTAATCTCCGGGGAGCAGTACTTC. Its translation is CASSLLISGEQYF.

For this clonotype: This could be a read error, since a much larger clone is one nucleotide away. J is TRBJ1-4 and V is TRBV7-6, with D maybe TRBD1 (5 bases). This CDR3 spans 15 amino acids. Germline CDR1 reads SGHVS; CDR2 reads FNYEAQ. The CDR3 DNA reads as TGTGCCAGCAGCCTGTATCCGGGGGTGAATGAAAAACTGCTTTTT. This sequence encodes CASSLYPGVNEKLLF.

Ten or more counts support this clonotype. V is TRBV7-2 and J is TRBJ2-3, with no clear D. Per germline, CDR1 SGHTA and CDR2 FQGNSA. V was clipped by 5 bases and J by 3 bases, with 12 bases between them. This CDR3 spans 14 amino acids. The DNA of the CDR3 is TGTGCCAGCAGCCCGGCTGTCCGAACAGATACGCAGTATTTT. Its translation is CASSPAVRTDTQYF.

This clonotype was recorded at least ten times. The CDR3 sequence is CASKMKTGAIDTQYF. The CDR3 coding sequence is TGTGCCTCCAAAATGAAGACTGGAGCTATAGATACGCAGTATTTT. The genes are TRBV10-3 and TRBJ2-3; no reliable D call. CDR3 length equals 15 residues. Germline CDR1 and CDR2: ENHRY and SYGVKD. Trimming pared 11 bases from V and 5 bases from J, leaving 23 bases between.